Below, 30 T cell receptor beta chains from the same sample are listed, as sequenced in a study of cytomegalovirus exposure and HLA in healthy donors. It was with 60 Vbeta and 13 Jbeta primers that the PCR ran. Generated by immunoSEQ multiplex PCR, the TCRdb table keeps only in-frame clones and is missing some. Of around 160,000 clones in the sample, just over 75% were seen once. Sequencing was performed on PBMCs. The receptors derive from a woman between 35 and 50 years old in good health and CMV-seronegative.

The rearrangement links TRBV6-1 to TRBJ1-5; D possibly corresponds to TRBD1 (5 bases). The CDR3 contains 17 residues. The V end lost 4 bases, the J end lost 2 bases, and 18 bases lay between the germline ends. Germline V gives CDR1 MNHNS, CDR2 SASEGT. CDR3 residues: CASSGGGNIWRNQPQHF. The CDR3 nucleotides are TGTGCCAGCAGTGGGGGGGGGAACATTTGGCGCAATCAGCCCCAGCATTTT.

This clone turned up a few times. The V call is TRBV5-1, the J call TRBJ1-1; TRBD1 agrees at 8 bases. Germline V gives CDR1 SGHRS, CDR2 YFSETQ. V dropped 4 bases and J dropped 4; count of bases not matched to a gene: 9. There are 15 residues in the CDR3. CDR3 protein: CASSQVQGEITEAFF. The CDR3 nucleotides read TGCGCCAGCAGCCAAGTACAGGGGGAGATCACTGAAGCTTTCTTT. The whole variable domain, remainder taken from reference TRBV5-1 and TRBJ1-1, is KAGVTQTPRYLIKTRGQQVTLSCSPISGHRSVSWYQQTPGQGLQFLFEYFSETQRNKGNFPGRFSGRQFSNSRSEMNVSTLELGDSALYLCASSQVQGEITEAFFGQGTRLTVV.

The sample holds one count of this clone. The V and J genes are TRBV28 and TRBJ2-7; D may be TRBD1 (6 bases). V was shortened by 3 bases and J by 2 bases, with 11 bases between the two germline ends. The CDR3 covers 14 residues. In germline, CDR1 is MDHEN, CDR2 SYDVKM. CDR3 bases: TGTGCCAGCAGTTTGGGCAGGGGACCCTACGAGCAGTACTTC. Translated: CASSLGRGPYEQYF.

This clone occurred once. CDR3 in amino acids: CASSTQINTEAFF. The DNA of the CDR3 is TGTGCCAGTAGTACTCAGATCAACACTGAAGCTTTCTTT. The chain combines TRBV19 with TRBJ1-1; D gene ambiguous. V lost 4 bases and J 2 bases, leaving 8 bases between the germline ends. Germline V gene data show CDR1 as LNHDA and CDR2 as SQIVND (reference sequence). This CDR3 contains 13 residues.

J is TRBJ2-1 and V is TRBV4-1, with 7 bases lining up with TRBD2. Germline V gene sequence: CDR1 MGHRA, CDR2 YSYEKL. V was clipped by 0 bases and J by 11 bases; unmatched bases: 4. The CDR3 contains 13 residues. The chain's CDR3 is CASSQDWGTKQFF. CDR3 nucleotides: TGCGCCAGCAGCCAAGATTGGGGGACTAAGCAGTTCTTC.

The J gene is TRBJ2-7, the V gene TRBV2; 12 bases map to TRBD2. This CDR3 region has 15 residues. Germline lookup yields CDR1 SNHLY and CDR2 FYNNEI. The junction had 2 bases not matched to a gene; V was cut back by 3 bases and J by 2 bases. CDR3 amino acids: CASSETSGGPYEQYF. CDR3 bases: TGTGCCAGCAGTGAGACTAGCGGGGGTCCCTACGAGCAGTACTTC.

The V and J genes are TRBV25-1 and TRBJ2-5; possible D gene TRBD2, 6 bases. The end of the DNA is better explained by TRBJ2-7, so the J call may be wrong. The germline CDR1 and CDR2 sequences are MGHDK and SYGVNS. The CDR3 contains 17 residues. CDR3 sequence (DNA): TGTGCCAGCAGTGAATCCCCCGGACTACGGGGGTCCTACGAGCAGTACTTC. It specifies CASSESPGLRGSYEQYF.

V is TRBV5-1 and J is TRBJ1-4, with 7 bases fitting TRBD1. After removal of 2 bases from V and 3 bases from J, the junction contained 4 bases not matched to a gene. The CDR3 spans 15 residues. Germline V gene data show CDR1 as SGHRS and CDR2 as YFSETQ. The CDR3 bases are TGCGCCAGCAGCTTCGGGGGACAGCCTAATGAAAAACTGTTTTTT. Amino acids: CASSFGGQPNEKLFF.

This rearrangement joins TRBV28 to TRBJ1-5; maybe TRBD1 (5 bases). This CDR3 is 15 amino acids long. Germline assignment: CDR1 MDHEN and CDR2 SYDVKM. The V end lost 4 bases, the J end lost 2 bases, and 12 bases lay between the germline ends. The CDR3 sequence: CASSSRDEGNQPQHF. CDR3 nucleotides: TGTGCCAGCAGTTCCAGGGATGAGGGCAATCAGCCCCAGCATTTT.

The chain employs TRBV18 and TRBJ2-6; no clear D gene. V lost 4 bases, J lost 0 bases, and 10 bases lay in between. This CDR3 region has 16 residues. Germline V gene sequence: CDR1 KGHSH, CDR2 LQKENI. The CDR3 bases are TGTGCCAGCTCACGCCTAACAGACTCTGGGGCCAACGTCCTGACTTTC. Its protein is CASSRLTDSGANVLTF.

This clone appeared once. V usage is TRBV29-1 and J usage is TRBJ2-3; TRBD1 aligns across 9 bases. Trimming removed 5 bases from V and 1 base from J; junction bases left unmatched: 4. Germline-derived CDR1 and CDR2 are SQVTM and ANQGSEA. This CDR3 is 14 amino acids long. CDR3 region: CSVSTGGGTDTQYF. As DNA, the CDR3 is TGCAGCGTTTCGACAGGGGGAGGCACAGATACGCAGTATTTT.

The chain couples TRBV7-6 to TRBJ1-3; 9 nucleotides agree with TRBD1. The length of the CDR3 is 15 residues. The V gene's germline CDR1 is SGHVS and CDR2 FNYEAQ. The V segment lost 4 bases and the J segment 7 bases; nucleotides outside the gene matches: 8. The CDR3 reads CASSYRTGDANTIYF. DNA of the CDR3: TGTGCCAGCAGCTACCGGACAGGGGACGCCAACACCATATATTTT.

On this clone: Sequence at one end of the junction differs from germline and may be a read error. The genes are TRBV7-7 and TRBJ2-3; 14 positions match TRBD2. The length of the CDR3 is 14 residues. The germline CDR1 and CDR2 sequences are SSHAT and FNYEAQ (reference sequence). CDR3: CASSDGTSGGTQYF. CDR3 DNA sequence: TGTGCTAGCAGCGACGGGACTAGCGGGGGCACGCAGTATTTT.

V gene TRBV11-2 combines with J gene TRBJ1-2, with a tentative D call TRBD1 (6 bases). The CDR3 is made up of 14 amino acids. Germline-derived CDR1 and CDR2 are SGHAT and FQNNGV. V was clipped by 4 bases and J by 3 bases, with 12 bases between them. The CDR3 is CASSSSTGHYGYTF. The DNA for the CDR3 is TGTGCCAGCAGCTCCTCGACAGGCCACTATGGCTACACCTTC.

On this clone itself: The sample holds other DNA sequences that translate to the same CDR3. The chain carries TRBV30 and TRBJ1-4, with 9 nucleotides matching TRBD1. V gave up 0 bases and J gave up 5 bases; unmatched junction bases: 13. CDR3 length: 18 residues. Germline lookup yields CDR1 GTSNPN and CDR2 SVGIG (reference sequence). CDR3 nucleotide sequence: TGTGCCTGGAGTGTCGGGATGCTACAGGGGGCCGCGAATGAAAAACTGTTTTTT. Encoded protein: CAWSVGMLQGAANEKLFF.

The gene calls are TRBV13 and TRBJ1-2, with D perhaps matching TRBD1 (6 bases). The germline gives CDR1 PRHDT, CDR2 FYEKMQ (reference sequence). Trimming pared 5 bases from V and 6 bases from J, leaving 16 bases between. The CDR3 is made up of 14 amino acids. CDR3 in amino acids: CASSPRQAQDGYTF. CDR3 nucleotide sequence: TGTGCCAGCAGCCCCCGACAGGCCCAAGATGGCTACACCTTC.

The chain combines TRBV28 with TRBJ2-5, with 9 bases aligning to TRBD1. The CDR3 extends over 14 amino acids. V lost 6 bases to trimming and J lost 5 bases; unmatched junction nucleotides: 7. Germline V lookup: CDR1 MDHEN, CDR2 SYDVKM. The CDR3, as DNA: TGTGCCAGCAGGGGACAGGGCGGAGAGGAGACCCAGTACTTC. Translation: CASRGQGGEETQYF.

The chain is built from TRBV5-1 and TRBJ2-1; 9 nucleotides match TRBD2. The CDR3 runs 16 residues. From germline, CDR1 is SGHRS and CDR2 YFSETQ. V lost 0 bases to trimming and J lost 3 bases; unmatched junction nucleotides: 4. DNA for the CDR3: TGCGCCAGCAGCTTGGCGGCAGCGGGAGGCTACAATGAGCAGTTCTTC. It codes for CASSLAAAGGYNEQFF.

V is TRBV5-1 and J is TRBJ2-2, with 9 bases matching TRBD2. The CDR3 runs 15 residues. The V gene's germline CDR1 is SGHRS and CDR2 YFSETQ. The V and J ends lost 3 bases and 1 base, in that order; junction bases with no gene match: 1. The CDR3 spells CASSSSGVNTGELFF. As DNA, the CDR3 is TGCGCCAGCAGCTCTAGCGGGGTGAACACCGGGGAGCTGTTTTTT.

Here the CDR3 DNA reads TGTGCTAGTGGTTCGCACGCACAGAACACTGAAGCTTTCTTT. This codes for CASGSHAQNTEAFF. The V and J genes are TRBV12-5 and TRBJ1-1; D call uncertain. Germline CDR1 is LGHNT and CDR2 is FRNRAP. This CDR3 is 14 amino acids long. The V gene lost 4 bases and the J gene lost 1 base, with 10 bases spanning the gap.

CDR3 residues: CASSRTGAPEEKLFF. The CDR3 coding sequence is TGCGCCAGCAGTCGTACAGGGGCTCCGGAGGAAAAACTGTTTTTT. The chain joins TRBV5-1 to TRBJ1-4; TRBD1 agrees at 7 bases. The germline V gene has CDR1 SGHRS and CDR2 YFSETQ. V was pared by 5 bases and J by 8 bases, with 12 bases of the junction left unmatched. This CDR3 region has 15 residues.

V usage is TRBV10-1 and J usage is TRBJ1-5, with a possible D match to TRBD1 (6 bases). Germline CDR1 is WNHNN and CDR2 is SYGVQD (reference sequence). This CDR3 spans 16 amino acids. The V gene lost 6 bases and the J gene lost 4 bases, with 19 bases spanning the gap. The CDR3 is CASRARQTGTNQPQHF. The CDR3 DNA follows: TGCGCCAGCAGAGCTCGACAGACGGGGACAAATCAGCCCCAGCATTTT.

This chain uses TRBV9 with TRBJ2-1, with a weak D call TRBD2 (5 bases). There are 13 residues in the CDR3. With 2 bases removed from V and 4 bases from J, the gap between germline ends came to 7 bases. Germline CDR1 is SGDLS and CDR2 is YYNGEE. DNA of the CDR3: TGTGCCAGCAGCGTTAGCGTGTACAATGAGCAGTTCTTC. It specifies CASSVSVYNEQFF.

The CDR3 reads CASSSYAGGKVIGEQFF. The CDR3 region has the DNA TGTGCCAGCAGCTCCTACGCAGGGGGGAAGGTTATAGGTGAGCAGTTCTTC. This sequence joins TRBV7-9 and TRBJ2-1; a possible D gene is TRBD1 (7 bases). CDR1 is SEHNR, CDR2 FQNEAQ, per germline (reference sequence). Between the trimmed V and J ends, which lost 4 bases and 9 bases, there was a span of 25 bases. This CDR3 is 17 amino acids long.

The CDR3 nucleotides are TGTGCCAGAAGCTACTGCTATCCCTCCAACTATGGCTACACCTTC. Translating gives CARSYCYPSNYGYTF. This sequence joins TRBV5-3 and TRBJ1-2; unclear D gene. TRBV5-3 is marked as an open reading frame, function uncertain. V was pared by 3 bases and J by 2 bases, with 14 bases between. CDR3 length: 15 amino acids.

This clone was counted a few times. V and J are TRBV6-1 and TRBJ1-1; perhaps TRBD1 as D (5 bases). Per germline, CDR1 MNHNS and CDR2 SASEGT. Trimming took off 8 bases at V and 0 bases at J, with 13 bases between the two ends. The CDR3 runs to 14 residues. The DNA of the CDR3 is TGTGCCAGCGGGGGGTTTGTGATGAACACTGAAGCTTTCTTT. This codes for CASGGFVMNTEAFF.

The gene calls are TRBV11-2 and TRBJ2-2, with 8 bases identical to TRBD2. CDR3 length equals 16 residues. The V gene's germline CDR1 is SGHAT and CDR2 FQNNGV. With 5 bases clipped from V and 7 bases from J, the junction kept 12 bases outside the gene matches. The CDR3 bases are TGTGCCAGCAGCCCTCGGACTAGCTTGGACAGCGGGGAGCTGTTTTTT. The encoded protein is CASSPRTSLDSGELFF.

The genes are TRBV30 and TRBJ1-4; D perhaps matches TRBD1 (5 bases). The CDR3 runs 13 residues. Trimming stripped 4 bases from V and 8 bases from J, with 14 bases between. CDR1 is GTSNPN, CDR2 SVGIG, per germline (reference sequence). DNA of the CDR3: TGTGCCTGGAAGGGGTCAGCGGGAGAAAAACTGTTTTTT. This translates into CAWKGSAGEKLFF.

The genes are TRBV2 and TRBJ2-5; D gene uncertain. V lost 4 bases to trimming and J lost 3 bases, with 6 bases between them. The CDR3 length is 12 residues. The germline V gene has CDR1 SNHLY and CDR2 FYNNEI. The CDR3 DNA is TGTGCCAGCAGTGTTTTAGAAGAGACCCAGTACTTC. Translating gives CASSVLEETQYF.

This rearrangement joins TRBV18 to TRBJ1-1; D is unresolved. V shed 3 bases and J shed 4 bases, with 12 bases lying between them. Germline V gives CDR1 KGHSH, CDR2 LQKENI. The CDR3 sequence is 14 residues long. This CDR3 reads CASSPTFSSTEAFF. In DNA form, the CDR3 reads TGTGCCAGCTCACCGACTTTTAGCAGCACTGAAGCTTTCTTT.